This TCR beta chain was captured by sequencing in a study of blood T cells in healthy people across ages (dated by TCRdb to between 2014 and 2016). For the study in its entirety: Template switching captured roughly one uniquely barcoded TCR beta cDNA molecule per two T cells in model experiments. To avoid experimental bias, donors of different ages were randomly spread across the sequencing lanes. The study analyzed two additional independent replicas of 1 million unique cDNA reads from the same blood draw for two donors, one aged 18 to 29 and one aged 80 or older. Using deep sequencing normalized with unique cDNA molecular identifiers, the study measured how TCR beta repertoire diversity changes with age. Donors were grouped into four age groups: young (average 16 years), middle-aged (roughly 37), aged (roughly 67) and long-lived (82).

Preparation of the library involved 5' RACE. Instrument on record: Illumina HiSeq 2500. A second roughly 6 to 12 cycle PCR used a sample-barcoded 5' primer and a J-beta primer mix. A unique molecular identifier was introduced onto each TCR beta cDNA molecule by a template-switch 5' adaptor carrying 12 random nucleotides. Each sample yielded at least 3 million CDR3-containing paired-end reads. First-strand cDNA synthesis was performed from all RNA using the Mint cDNA synthesis kit, with priming by a TRBC-specific oligonucleotide. After uracil-DNA glycosylase treatment, a first 18-cycle PCR used universal primers M1SS and BC2_uni_R on all cDNA. As for the authors' bioinformatics: Each sample was normalized by randomly selecting 1 million high-quality reads, each carrying a distinct molecular identifier. Reads with shared molecular identifiers were discarded instead of being binned into consensus sequences. MiTCR, run with a Q25 quality threshold and the strictest error-elimination algorithm, handled CDR3 identification, clonotype clustering and error correction. A nonparametric unseen species model using Euler transformation provided a lower-bound estimate of total TCR beta diversity. The public reads were reprocessed in TCRdb via fastp at Q25 and MiXCR, keeping in-frame beta chains. Records with the same CDR3 protein are collapsed into one entry carrying the most frequent genes and DNA. V and J calls and clone size were set by TCRdb, not the authors. Present in this sample are about 1.8 million distinct CDR3 sequences, around 48% of which were seen just once. Around 2.1% of the sample is in the top ten clones.

The approximately 41 donors, aged about 6 to 95 years, were systemically healthy Caucasian individuals from Russia. Around 10 milliliters of peripheral blood were collected from each donor into EDTA-treated Vacutainer tubes. Ficoll-Paque density-gradient centrifugation was used to isolate PBMCs, with at least 7 million per sample. Total RNA was extracted from PBMCs with Trizol reagent, with at least 6 micrograms obtained per sample. For every donor, an aliquot of PBMCs went through flow cytometry to measure the percentages of naive CD45RAhigh/CD27high T cells. At the junction V is shortened by 0 bases and J by 4 bases, with 9 bases in between. The germline V gene (reference sequence) yields DFQATT for CDR1 and SNEGSKA for CDR2. The CDR3 sequence holds 13 residues, the cysteine and phenylalanine included. Just the 39-base CDR3 DNA is kept, in frame starting at base 1. A remark on this clonotype: Its cognate antigen has yet to be identified. It has no much larger one-base neighbor in the sample; base qualities were not kept.

Here is what the overall study found, with its caveats: Compared with the aged group, more naive CD4+ T cells, fewer expanded clones and increased TCR diversity were shown by the long-lived group, suggesting age selection. Total diversity estimates from one million sequenced T cells were considered lower bounds and underestimates. As age increased, observed TCR beta diversity per million T cells dropped in a roughly linear way, and a significant reduction was already evident by age approximately 40. There was a strong correlation between observed TCR beta diversity and the percentage of naive T cells measured by flow cytometry. Donor CMV infection status was unknown, potentially confounding age-related changes in expanded clonotypes. Because profiling used bulk unsorted PBMCs, naive and antigen-experienced compartments could not be compared conclusively.

The rearrangement combines TRBV20-1 with TRBJ1-2, and TRBD1 may be the D gene, going by 5 matching bases. This sequence was found in a woman aged 40 to 49 in good health. The sample consisted of blood. The bases are TGCAGTGCTAGAGATACAGGTTCCTATGGCTACACCTTC. Its amino acids are CSARDTGSYGYTF.